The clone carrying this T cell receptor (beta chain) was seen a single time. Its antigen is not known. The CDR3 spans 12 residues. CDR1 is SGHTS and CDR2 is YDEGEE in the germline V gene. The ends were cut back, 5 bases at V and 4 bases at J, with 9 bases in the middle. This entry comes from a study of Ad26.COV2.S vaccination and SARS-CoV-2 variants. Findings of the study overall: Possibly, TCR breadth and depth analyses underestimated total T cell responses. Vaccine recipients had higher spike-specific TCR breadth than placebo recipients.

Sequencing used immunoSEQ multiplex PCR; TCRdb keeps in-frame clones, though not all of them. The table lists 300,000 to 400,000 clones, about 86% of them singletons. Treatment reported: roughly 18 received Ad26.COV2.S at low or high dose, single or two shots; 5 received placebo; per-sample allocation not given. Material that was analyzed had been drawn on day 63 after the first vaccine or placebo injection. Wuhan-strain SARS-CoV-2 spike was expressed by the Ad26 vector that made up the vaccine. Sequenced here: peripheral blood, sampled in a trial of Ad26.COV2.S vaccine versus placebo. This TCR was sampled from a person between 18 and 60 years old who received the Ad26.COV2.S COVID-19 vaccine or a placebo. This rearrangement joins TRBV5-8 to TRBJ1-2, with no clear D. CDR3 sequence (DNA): TGTGCCAGCAGTCGTCGCTTCTATGGCTACACCTTC. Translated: CASSRRFYGYTF.